This TCR beta chain was sequenced for a study of T cell responses to AZD1222 COVID-19 vaccine. Clones were read by immunoSEQ multiplex PCR, and TCRdb kept only the in-frame ones, dropping some. The table shows about 88,000 clones, with around nine tenths occurring only once. The germline CDR1 and CDR2 sequences are MNHEY and SVGAGI. This CDR3 spans 11 amino acids. Study-level results: Receipt of two AZD1222 doses was followed by a rise in Spike-specific TCR breadth and depth.

Comments on this clone: What it recognizes is unknown.

This sequence originates from an adult in good health. The chain links TRBV6-5 to TRBJ2-1; 8 bases map to TRBD2. The sample here was peripheral blood, taken on day 0 of AZD1222 vaccination. The CDR3 is CGSGSRTEQFF. CDR3 DNA sequence: TGTGGGAGCGGGAGTAGGACTGAGCAGTTCTTC.